This T cell receptor beta chain derives from a study of OX40 agonist ivuxolimab in advanced cancers. Study context: Two patients with cutaneous melanoma and one with hepatocellular carcinoma, three in total, showed partial responses.

The CDR3 is made up of 17 amino acids. Germline V gene data show CDR1 as KGHSH and CDR2 as LQKENI. With 0 bases clipped from V and 5 bases from J, the junction kept 9 bases outside the gene matches. The repertoire was sequenced with immunoSEQ multiplex PCR; TCRdb's copy has only in-frame clones and lacks some. The profile covers about 66,000 clones, with roughly nine tenths appearing a single time and 2% to 2.5% taken by the ten largest. Peripheral blood came from all dose cohorts at three timepoints. The chain couples TRBV18 to TRBJ2-5, with 10 bases identical to TRBD1. The sample in question was CD4+ or CD8+ T cells sorted from blood, obtained in a trial of the OX40 agonist ivuxolimab. This TCR derives from an adult with an advanced solid tumor such as melanoma, head and neck, liver or kidney cancer. The CDR3, as DNA: TGTGCCAGCTCACCACCCATGGACAGGGGGATAGGGGAGACCCAGTACTTC. This codes for CASSPPMDRGIGETQYF.